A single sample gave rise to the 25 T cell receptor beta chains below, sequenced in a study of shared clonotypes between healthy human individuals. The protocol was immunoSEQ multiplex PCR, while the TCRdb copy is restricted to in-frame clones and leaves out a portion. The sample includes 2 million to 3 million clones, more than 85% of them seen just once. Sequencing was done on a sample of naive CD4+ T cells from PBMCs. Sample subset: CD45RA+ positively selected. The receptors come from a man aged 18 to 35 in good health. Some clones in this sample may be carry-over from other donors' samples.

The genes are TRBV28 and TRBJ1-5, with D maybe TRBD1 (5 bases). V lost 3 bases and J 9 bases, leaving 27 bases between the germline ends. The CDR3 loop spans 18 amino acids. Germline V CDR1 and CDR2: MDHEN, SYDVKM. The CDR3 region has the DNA TGTGCCAGCAGTTTCGGGGTGGTGGGGCAGGGTAAAAAGCGGCCCCAGCATTTT. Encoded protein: CASSFGVVGQGKKRPQHF.

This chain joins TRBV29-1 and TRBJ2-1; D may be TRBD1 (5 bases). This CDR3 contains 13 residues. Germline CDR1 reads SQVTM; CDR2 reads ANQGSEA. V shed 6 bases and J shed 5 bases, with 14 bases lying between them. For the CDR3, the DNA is TGCAGCGTGGGGCGGCGGATGGACAATGAGCAGTTCTTC. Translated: CSVGRRMDNEQFF.

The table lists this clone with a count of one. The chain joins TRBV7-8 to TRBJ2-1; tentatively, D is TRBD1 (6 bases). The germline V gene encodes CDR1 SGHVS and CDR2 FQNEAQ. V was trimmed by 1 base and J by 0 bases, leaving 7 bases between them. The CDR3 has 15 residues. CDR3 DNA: TGTGCCAGCAGCTTAGGACAGGTCTCCTACAATGAGCAGTTCTTC. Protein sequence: CASSLGQVSYNEQFF. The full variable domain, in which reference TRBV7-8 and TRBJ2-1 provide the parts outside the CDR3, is GAGVSQSPRYKVAKRGQDVALRCDPISGHVSLFWYQQALGQGPEFLTYFQNEAQLDKSGLPSDRFFAERPEGSVSTLKIQRTQQEDSAVYLCASSLGQVSYNEQFFGPGTRLTVL.

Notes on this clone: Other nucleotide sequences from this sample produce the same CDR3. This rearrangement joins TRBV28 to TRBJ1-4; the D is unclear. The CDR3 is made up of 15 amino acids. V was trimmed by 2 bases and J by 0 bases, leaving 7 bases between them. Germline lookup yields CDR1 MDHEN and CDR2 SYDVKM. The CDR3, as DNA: TGTGCCAGCAGTTTAACGGGCGCAACTAATGAAAAACTGTTTTTT. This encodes CASSLTGATNEKLFF.

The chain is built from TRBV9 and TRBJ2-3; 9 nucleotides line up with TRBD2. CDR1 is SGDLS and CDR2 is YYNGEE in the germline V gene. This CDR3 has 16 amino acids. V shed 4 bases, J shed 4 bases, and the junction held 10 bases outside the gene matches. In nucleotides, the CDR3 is TGTGCCAGCAGCTACTTAGCGGGAGTGGCCCCAGATACGCAGTATTTT. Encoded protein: CASSYLAGVAPDTQYF.

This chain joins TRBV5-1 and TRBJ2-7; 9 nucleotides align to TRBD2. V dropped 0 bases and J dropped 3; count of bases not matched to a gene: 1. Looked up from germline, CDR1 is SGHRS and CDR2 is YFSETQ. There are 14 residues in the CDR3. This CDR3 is CASSLGSGSYEQYF. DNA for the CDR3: TGCGCCAGCAGCTTGGGTAGCGGGAGCTACGAGCAGTACTTC. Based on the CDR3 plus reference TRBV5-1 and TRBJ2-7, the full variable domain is KAGVTQTPRYLIKTRGQQVTLSCSPISGHRSVSWYQQTPGQGLQFLFEYFSETQRNKGNFPGRFSGRQFSNSRSEMNVSTLELGDSALYLCASSLGSGSYEQYFGPGTRLTVT.

The DNA for the CDR3 is TGCGCCAGCAGCCCTGGACGGTTCACAGATACGCAGTATTTT. Protein product: CASSPGRFTDTQYF. The genes are TRBV5-1 and TRBJ2-3; no definite D call. The CDR3 has 14 residues. Trimming took 4 bases from V and 2 from J, leaving 11 bases between them. Germline CDR1 reads SGHRS; CDR2 reads YFSETQ. Looking up the rest from reference TRBV5-1 and TRBJ2-3 gives the full variable domain: KAGVTQTPRYLIKTRGQQVTLSCSPISGHRSVSWYQQTPGQGLQFLFEYFSETQRNKGNFPGRFSGRQFSNSRSEMNVSTLELGDSALYLCASSPGRFTDTQYFGPGTRLTVL.

CDR3: CASSKGAGTSGRGPWAQYF. The CDR3 DNA sequence: TGTGCCAGCAGCAAAGGGGCCGGGACTAGCGGGAGGGGGCCGTGGGCGCAGTATTTT. The chain has TRBV21-1 and TRBJ2-3; the table calls TRBD2, which could not be checked here. TRBV21-1 counts as a pseudogene. The CDR3 is 19 residues long.

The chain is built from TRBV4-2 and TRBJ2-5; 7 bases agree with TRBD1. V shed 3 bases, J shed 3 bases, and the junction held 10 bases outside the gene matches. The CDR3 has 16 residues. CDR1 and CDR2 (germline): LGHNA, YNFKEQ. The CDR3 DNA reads TGTGCCAGCAGCCACCCCCGGGGTCAGGGGGAAGAGACCCAGTACTTC. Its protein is CASSHPRGQGEETQYF.

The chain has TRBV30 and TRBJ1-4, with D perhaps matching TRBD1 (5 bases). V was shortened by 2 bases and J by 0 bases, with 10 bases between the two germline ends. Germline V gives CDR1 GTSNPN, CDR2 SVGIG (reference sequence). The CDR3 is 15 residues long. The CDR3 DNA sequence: TGTGCCTGGAGTTGGAAGGGGTCAACTAATGAAAAACTGTTTTTT. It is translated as CAWSWKGSTNEKLFF.

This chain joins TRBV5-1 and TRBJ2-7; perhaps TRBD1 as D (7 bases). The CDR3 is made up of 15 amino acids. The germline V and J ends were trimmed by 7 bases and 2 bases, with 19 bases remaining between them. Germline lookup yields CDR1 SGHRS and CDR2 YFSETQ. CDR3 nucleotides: TGCGCCAGCTCACGCGGGACAGCGCAAACCTACGAGCAGTACTTC. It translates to CASSRGTAQTYEQYF.

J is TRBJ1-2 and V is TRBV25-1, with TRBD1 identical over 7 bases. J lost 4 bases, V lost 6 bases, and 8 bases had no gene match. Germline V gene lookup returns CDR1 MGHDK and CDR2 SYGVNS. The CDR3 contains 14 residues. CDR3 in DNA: TGTGCCAGCAGCGATACAGGGGCCTCCTATGGCTACACCTTC. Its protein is CASSDTGASYGYTF.

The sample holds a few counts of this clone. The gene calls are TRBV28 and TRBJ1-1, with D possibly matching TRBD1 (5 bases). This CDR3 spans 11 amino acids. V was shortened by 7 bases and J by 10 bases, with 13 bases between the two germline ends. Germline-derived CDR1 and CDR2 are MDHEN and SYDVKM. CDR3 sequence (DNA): TGTGCCAGCATCCTGATGGGGGGAGCTTTCTTT. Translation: CASILMGGAFF.

The CDR3 bases are TGCGCCAGCAGCCCAGATCCACACGGACAGCCCCAGCATTTT. This sequence encodes CASSPDPHGQPQHF. The chain has TRBV5-1 and TRBJ1-5; no reliable D call. CDR1 is SGHRS, CDR2 YFSETQ, per germline. The CDR3 runs 14 residues. V lost 4 bases, J lost 7 bases, and 15 bases lay in between. The variable domain in full, completed from reference TRBV5-1 and TRBJ1-5, reads KAGVTQTPRYLIKTRGQQVTLSCSPISGHRSVSWYQQTPGQGLQFLFEYFSETQRNKGNFPGRFSGRQFSNSRSEMNVSTLELGDSALYLCASSPDPHGQPQHFGDGTRLSIL.

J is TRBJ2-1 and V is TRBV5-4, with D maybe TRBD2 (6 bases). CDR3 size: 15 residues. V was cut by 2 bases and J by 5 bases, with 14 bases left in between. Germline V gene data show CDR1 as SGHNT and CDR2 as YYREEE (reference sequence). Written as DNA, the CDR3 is TGTGCCAGCAGCTTTGGGACTCGGGGAAACAATGAGCAGTTCTTC. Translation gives CASSFGTRGNNEQFF.

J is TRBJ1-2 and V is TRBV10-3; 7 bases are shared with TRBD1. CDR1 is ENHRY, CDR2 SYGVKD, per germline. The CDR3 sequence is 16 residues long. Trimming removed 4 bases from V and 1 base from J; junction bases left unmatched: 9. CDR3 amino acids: CAISVVPGQSNYGYTF. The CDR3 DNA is TGTGCCATCAGTGTCGTCCCGGGACAGAGTAACTATGGCTACACCTTC.

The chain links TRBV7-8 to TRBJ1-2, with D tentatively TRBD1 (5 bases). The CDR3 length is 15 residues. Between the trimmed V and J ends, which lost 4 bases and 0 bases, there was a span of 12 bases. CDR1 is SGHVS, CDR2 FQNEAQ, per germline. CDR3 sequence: CASSSSRDPNYGYTF. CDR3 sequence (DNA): TGTGCCAGCAGCTCCTCCCGGGACCCTAACTATGGCTACACCTTC. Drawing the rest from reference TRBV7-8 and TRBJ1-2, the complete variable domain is GAGVSQSPRYKVAKRGQDVALRCDPISGHVSLFWYQQALGQGPEFLTYFQNEAQLDKSGLPSDRFFAERPEGSVSTLKIQRTQQEDSAVYLCASSSSRDPNYGYTFGSGTRLTVV.

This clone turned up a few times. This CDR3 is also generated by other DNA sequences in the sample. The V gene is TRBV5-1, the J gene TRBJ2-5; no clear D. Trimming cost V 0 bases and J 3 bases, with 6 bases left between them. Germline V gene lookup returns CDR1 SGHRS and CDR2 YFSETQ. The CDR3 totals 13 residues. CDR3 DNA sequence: TGCGCCAGCAGCTTGGGAGTGGAAGAGACCCAGTACTTC. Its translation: CASSLGVEETQYF.

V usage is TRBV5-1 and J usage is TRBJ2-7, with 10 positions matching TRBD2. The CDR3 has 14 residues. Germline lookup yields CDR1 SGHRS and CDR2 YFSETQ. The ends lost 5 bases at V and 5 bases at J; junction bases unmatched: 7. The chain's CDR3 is CASRLSSGSHEQYF. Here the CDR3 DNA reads TGCGCCAGCAGACTTTCTAGCGGGAGCCACGAGCAGTACTTC.

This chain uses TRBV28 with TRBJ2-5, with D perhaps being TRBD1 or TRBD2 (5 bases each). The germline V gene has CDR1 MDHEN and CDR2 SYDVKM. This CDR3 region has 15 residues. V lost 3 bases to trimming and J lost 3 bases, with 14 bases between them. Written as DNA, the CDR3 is TGTGCCAGCAGTTTCCCGGGGCAGCTAAAAGAGACCCAGTACTTC. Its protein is CASSFPGQLKETQYF. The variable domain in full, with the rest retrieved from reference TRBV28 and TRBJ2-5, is DVKVTQSSRYLVKRTGEKVFLECVQDMDHENMFWYRQDPGLGLRLIYFSYDVKMKEKGDIPEGYSVSREKKERFSLILESASTNQTSMYLCASSFPGQLKETQYFGPGTRLLVL.

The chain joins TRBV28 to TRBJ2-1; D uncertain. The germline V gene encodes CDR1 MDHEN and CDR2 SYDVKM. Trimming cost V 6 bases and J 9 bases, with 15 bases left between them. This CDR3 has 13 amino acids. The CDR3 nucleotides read TGTGCCAGCAGCCGGGCGAATACCCGTGAGCAGTTCTTC. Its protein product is CASSRANTREQFF.

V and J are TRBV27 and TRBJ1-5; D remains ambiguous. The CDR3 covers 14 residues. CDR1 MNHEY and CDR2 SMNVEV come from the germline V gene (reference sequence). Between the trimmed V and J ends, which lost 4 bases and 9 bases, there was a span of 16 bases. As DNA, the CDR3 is TGTGCCAGCAGTTCCCAGGTTTGGGGAACGCCCCAGCATTTT. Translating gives CASSSQVWGTPQHF.

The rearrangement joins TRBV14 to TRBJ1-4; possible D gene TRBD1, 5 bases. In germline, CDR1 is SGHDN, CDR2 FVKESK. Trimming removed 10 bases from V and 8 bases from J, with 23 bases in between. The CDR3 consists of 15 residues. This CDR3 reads CATSPGTRRGEKLFF. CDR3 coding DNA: TGTGCCACCTCCCCGGGGACCCGCCGGGGCGAAAAACTGTTTTTT.

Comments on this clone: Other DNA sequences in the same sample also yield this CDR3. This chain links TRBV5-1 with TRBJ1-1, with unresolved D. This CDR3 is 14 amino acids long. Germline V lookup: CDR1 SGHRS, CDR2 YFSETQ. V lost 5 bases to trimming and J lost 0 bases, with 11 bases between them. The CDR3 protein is CASSEDGLNTEAFF. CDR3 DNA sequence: TGCGCCAGCAGTGAGGACGGATTGAACACTGAAGCTTTCTTT.

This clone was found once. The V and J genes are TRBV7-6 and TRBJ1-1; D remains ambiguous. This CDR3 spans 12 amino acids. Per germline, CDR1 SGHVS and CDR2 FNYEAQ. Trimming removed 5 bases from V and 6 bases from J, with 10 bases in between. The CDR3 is CASSPQGSEAFF. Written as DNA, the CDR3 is TGTGCCAGCAGCCCGCAAGGTTCTGAAGCTTTCTTT.